Sequencing of this TCR beta chain was carried out in a study of blood T cell repertoires in COVID-19. Overall study: T cells, B-cell-depleted T cells, or PBMCs provided the cDNA or gDNA that served as material.

A word on this clone: Relative to the germline gene, one junction end is altered; a read error may explain this.

Donors were grouped by their self-reported clinical history. The CDR3 contains 11 residues. Germline V lookup: CDR1 SGHNT, CDR2 YYREEE (reference sequence). The assay was immunoSEQ multiplex PCR, and TCRdb's table has in-frame clones only and misses some. The sample lists a few hundred thousand clones, around 90% seen once, with just under 1% in the top ten. This TCR came from a woman in her twenties or thirties who had recovered from COVID-19. V usage is TRBV5-4 and J usage is TRBJ1-1, with D unresolved. Source material: PBMCs or T cells enriched from blood (not recorded which). Here the CDR3 reads CAVELNTEAFF. CDR3 DNA sequence: TGCGCAGTGGAGTTGAACACTGAAGCTTTCTTT.